This T cell receptor (beta chain) was sequenced during a study of blood T cell repertoires in COVID-19. Turning to the study itself: The study drew acute and convalescent COVID-19 samples from the United States, Italy and Spain.

Sequencing was performed with immunoSEQ multiplex PCR; in TCRdb, only in-frame clones are kept and a portion is missing. The table records 130,000 or so clones, about four fifths of them present only once. This clone occurred a few times. V shed 1 base, J shed 7 bases, and the junction held 8 bases outside the gene matches. This CDR3 is 17 amino acids long. Per the germline V gene, CDR1 is SGHTA and CDR2 is FQGNSA. V is TRBV7-2 and J is TRBJ1-6; 9 nucleotides line up with TRBD1. The origin of this receptor is a woman aged 80 or over with acute or convalescent COVID-19. The specimen was peripheral blood. The CDR3 region is CASSLVGTGSRNSPLHF. CDR3 nucleotide sequence: TGTGCCAGCAGCTTAGTAGGGACAGGGAGTCGGAATTCACCCCTCCACTTT. Full variable domain (remainder filled in from reference TRBV7-2 and TRBJ1-6): GAGVSQSPSNKVTEKGKDVELRCDPISGHTALYWYRQSLGQGLEFLIYFQGNSAPDKSGLPSDRFSAERTGGSVSTLTIQRTQQEDSAVYLCASSLVGTGSRNSPLHFGNGTRLTVT.